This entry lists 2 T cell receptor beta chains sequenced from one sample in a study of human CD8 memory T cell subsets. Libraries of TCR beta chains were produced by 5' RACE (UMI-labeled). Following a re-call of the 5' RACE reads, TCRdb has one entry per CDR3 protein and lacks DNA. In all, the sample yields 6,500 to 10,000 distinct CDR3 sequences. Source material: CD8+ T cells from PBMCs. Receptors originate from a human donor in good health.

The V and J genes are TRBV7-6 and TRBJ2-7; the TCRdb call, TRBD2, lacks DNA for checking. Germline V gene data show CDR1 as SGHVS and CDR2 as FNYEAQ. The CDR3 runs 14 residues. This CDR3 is CASSPSGRGYEQYF.

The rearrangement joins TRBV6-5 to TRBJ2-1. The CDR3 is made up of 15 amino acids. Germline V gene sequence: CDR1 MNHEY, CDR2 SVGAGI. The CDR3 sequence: CASRAHEVSYNEQFF.